A selection of T cell receptor beta chains follows, all from one sample in a study of glioma-infiltrating T cells after dendritic cell vaccination. Profiled with immunoSEQ multiplex PCR; TCRdb holds only in-frame clones, not every one. The repertoire holds about 21,000 clones, with 79% as singletons. The input for sequencing was blood, taken before dendritic cell vaccination. These receptors all come from a human donor with glioblastoma. Each CDR3 is given with its conserved first and last residue. A D gene is named only where the DNA matches it firmly. Size tells how often a clone was seen (once, few, many) or the class of an expanded clone, and some rows leave it out.

j_call clone_size v_call d_call cdr3_aa cdr3_nt
TRBJ2-2 . TRBV7-2 TRBD2 CASSLTAGSGELFF TGTGCCAGCAGCTTAACAGCGGGGTCAGGGGAGCTGTTTTTT
TRBJ1-6 . TRBV6-5 . CASSDDSYNSPLHF TGTGCCAGCAGTGACGACAGTTATAATTCACCCCTCCACTTT
TRBJ2-7 few TRBV6-6 TRBD2 CASSPPTSGSYEQYF TGTGCCAGCAGTCCCCCCACTAGCGGATCCTACGAGCAGTACTTC
TRBJ2-6 . TRBV30 TRBD1 CAWGTGEGSGANVLTF TGTGCCTGGGGGACAGGGGAAGGCTCTGGGGCCAACGTCCTGACTTTC
TRBJ2-1 . TRBV5-5 . CASSLESSYNEQFF TGTGCCAGCAGCTTGGAGAGCTCCTACAATGAGCAGTTCTTC
TRBJ2-7 . TRBV28 TRBD2 CASRLAGSPGEQYF TGTGCCAGCAGGCTAGCGGGATCCCCCGGGGAGCAGTACTTC
TRBJ2-5 few TRBV28 . CASEGQRETQYF TGTGCCTCCGAGGGCCAGAGAGAGACCCAGTACTTC
TRBJ1-1 . TRBV19 . CASSIGGGTEAFF TGTGCCAGTAGTATAGGGGGAGGCACTGAAGCTTTCTTT
TRBJ2-1 few TRBV19 . CASKKVPSYNEQFF TGTGCCAGTAAAAAGGTCCCTAGTTACAATGAGCAGTTCTTC
TRBJ2-1 . TRBV2 TRBD2 CASSTSGSSPRQFF TGTGCCAGCTCTACTAGCGGGAGTTCACCGAGGCAGTTCTTC
TRBJ2-3 once TRBV7-8 TRBD2 CASSLAGGPPTQYF TGTGCCAGCAGCTTAGCGGGAGGGCCGCCTACGCAGTATTTT
TRBJ2-5 . TRBV4-2 TRBD2 CASSPVAGDGAQYF TGTGCCAGCAGCCCGGTAGCGGGAGACGGAGCGCAGTACTTC
TRBJ1-5 . TRBV5-6 TRBD1 CASSLTGQGFSQPQHF TGTGCCAGCAGCTTGACGGGACAGGGGTTCTCTCAGCCCCAGCATTTT
TRBJ2-5 once TRBV19 TRBD1 CASSTGTGQQETQYF TGTGCCAGTAGCACCGGGACAGGGCAACAAGAGACCCAGTACTTC
TRBJ1-1 once TRBV10-3 TRBD1 CAISPQGAGTEAFF TGTGCCATCAGCCCCCAGGGGGCTGGCACTGAAGCTTTCTTT
TRBJ2-7 . TRBV5-5 TRBD2 CASSLVGGSRYEQYF TGTGCCAGCAGCTTGGTTGGCGGGAGTCGGTACGAGCAGTACTTC
TRBJ1-5 . TRBV2 . CASNEGISNQPQHF TGTGCCAGCAATGAGGGCATTAGCAATCAGCCCCAGCATTTT
TRBJ2-7 few TRBV9 TRBD2 CASSVADSGTYEQYF TGTGCCAGCAGCGTAGCTGATAGCGGGACCTACGAGCAGTACTTC
TRBJ1-6 . TRBV4-1 . CASSQVGASKPLHF TGCGCCAGCAGCCAAGTAGGGGCTTCTAAACCCCTCCACTTT
TRBJ1-3 . TRBV18 . CASSPETGNTIYF TGTGCCAGCTCACCAGAGACAGGAAACACCATATATTTT
TRBJ1-4 . TRBV7-9 . CASSLEGRYEKLFF TGTGCCAGCAGCTTAGAGGGGAGGTACGAAAAACTGTTTTTT
TRBJ2-2 . TRBV11-2 . CASSLVRSNTGELFF TGTGCCAGCAGCTTAGTTCGGTCAAACACCGGGGAGCTGTTTTTT
TRBJ1-2 once TRBV7-3 . CASSTHLGAQGYTF TGTGCCAGCAGCACCCACTTGGGGGCGCAGGGCTACACCTTC
TRBJ1-1 . TRBV5-4 TRBD1 CASSLIPGGRNTEAFF TGTGCCAGCAGCTTGATTCCAGGGGGCCGAAACACTGAAGCTTTCTTT
TRBJ2-2 . TRBV9 TRBD1 CASSVDPNRGNTGELFF TGTGCCAGCAGCGTAGACCCGAACAGGGGAAACACCGGGGAGCTGTTTTTT
TRBJ1-4 few TRBV6-1 TRBD1 CASRHGTGVEKLFF TGTGCCAGCAGACACGGGACAGGGGTAGAAAAACTGTTTTTT
TRBJ1-2 . TRBV18 TRBD1 CASSPWDRGNYGYTF TGTGCCAGCTCACCATGGGACAGGGGAAACTATGGCTACACCTTC
TRBJ2-7 . TRBV4-1 TRBD1 CASSQNRGPYEQYF TGCGCCAGCAGCCAAAACAGGGGACCCTACGAGCAGTACTTC
TRBJ2-2 . TRBV5-1 TRBD2 CASSLLGAGDSGELFF TGCGCCAGCAGCTTGTTGGGAGCGGGAGATTCCGGGGAGCTGTTTTTT
TRBJ1-4 . TRBV19 TRBD1 CASSIGTGWNEKLFF TGTGCCAGTAGTATCGGGACAGGTTGGAATGAAAAACTGTTTTTT
TRBJ1-1 . TRBV19 . CASSMGLGNTEAFF TGTGCCAGTAGTATGGGGCTTGGGAACACTGAAGCTTTCTTT
TRBJ1-2 . TRBV27 TRBD1 CASSFLQGDGYGYTF TGTGCCAGCAGTTTCCTACAGGGGGATGGCTATGGCTACACCTTC
TRBJ1-1 . TRBV2 . CASTILGGGPGTEAFF TGTGCCAGCACCATCCTAGGGGGGGGCCCGGGCACTGAAGCTTTCTTT
TRBJ2-2 once TRBV6-5 TRBD2 CASSRTSGSWELFF TGTGCCAGCAGTCGGACTAGCGGTAGCTGGGAGCTGTTTTTT
TRBJ2-1 . TRBV13 TRBD2 CASMPGTSGAVGDEQFF TGTGCCAGCATGCCCGGGACTAGCGGGGCCGTCGGGGATGAGCAGTTCTTC
TRBJ2-2 . TRBV7-9 TRBD2 CASRGMRREGTGELFF TGTGCCAGCAGAGGTATGCGTCGGGAGGGCACCGGGGAGCTGTTTTTT
TRBJ1-1 few TRBV11-1 . CASSLEGAHEAFF TGTGCCAGCAGCTTAGAGGGAGCCCATGAAGCTTTCTTT
TRBJ2-5 . TRBV5-4 TRBD2 CASSLRPGTSLGQTQYF TGTGCCAGCAGCTTACGCCCCGGGACTAGTTTAGGGCAGACCCAGTACTTC
TRBJ2-5 few TRBV6-1 TRBD2 CASRRGGIQETQYF TGTGCCAGCAGGCGGGGGGGAATCCAAGAGACCCAGTACTTC
TRBJ2-7 once TRBV27 . CASSLRREWYEQYF TGTGCCAGCAGTTTGAGGAGGGAATGGTACGAGCAGTACTTC
TRBJ1-1 . TRBV9 TRBD1 CASRGDREAEAFF TGTGCCAGCAGAGGGGACAGGGAGGCTGAAGCTTTCTTT
TRBJ2-7 . TRBV7-6 . CASSLAENSYEQYF TGTGCCAGCAGCTTAGCGGAGAACTCCTACGAGCAGTACTTC
TRBJ1-5 . TRBV29-1 . CSVRQGEQPQHF TGCAGCGTCCGACAAGGCGAGCAGCCCCAGCATTTT
TRBJ2-3 . TRBV19 TRBD2 CASNGLAADTQYF TGTGCCAGCAACGGACTAGCGGCAGATACGCAGTATTTT
TRBJ2-1 . TRBV6-6 . CASSAMTDEQFF TGTGCCAGCAGTGCGATGACAGACGAGCAGTTCTTC
TRBJ2-3 . TRBV5-4 . CASSIGSAYTDTQYF TGTGCCAGCAGCATCGGTAGCGCGTACACAGATACGCAGTATTTT
TRBJ1-2 . TRBV27 TRBD1 CASSIGTGRPNYGYTF TGTGCCAGCAGCATCGGGACAGGGCGTCCAAACTATGGCTACACCTTC
TRBJ1-1 . TRBV7-3 TRBD1 CASSLIGTGPAPEAFF TGTGCCAGCAGCTTAATAGGGACAGGGCCCGCTCCTGAAGCTTTCTTT
TRBJ1-5 . TRBV9 . CASSVAGWRDQPQHF TGTGCCAGCAGCGTAGCAGGGTGGAGGGATCAGCCCCAGCATTTT
TRBJ1-5 . TRBV5-6 . CASSLGSAGKSQPQHF TGTGCCAGCAGCTTGGGGAGTGCGGGGAAAAGTCAGCCCCAGCATTTT
TRBJ2-4 . TRBV19 . CATLGGVAKNIQYF TGTGCCACCCTAGGGGGGGTGGCCAAAAACATTCAGTACTTC
TRBJ1-1 . TRBV7-2 . CASSLRENTEAFF TGTGCCAGCAGCTTGCGGGAGAACACTGAAGCTTTCTTT
TRBJ2-7 . TRBV11-2 . CASSSPGSYEQYF TGTGCCAGCAGCTCCCCGGGGTCCTACGAGCAGTACTTC
TRBJ2-7 . TRBV27 TRBD1 CASRDRGDVYEQYF TGTGCCAGCAGGGACAGGGGTGATGTCTACGAGCAGTACTTC
TRBJ2-1 once TRBV13 TRBD2 CASSLWTSGRPNEQFF TGTGCCAGCAGCTTATGGACTAGCGGGAGACCCAATGAGCAGTTCTTC